The 5 T cell receptor beta chains below were found in one sample sequenced in a study of immune aging and cytomegalovirus after organ transplant. Libraries came from microwell single-cell capture using BD Rhapsody targeted mRNA and AbSeq reagents. MiXCR, run by TCRdb on the single-cell sequencing reads, gives a single entry per CDR3 protein. The sample yields 20,000 or so distinct CDR3 sequences, just over 35% seen once. No antigen is known for these receptors. Time point specified: five sample-tagged time points from pre-transplant (day -1) to day 368 post-transplant, pooled. The sample was CMV peptide-activated CD4+ and CD8+ T cells sorted from blood, taken at five time points, pooled. The subset here: sorted CD8+CD137+ and CD4+CD154+ T cells after approximately 12 h CMV IE-1 peptide stimulation. All receptors derive from a female donor who had a heart transplant and CMV viremia.

On this clonotype itself: An end of the junction differs from the germline gene, which may be a read error. The J gene is TRBJ1-1, the V gene TRBV15, with D unresolved. Germline values: CDR1 LNHNV, CDR2 YYDKDF (reference sequence). The CDR3 consists of 17 residues. The CDR3 DNA is TGTGTCACCAACAGAGATATGGGCCCTTGGGGTGACACTGAAGCTTTCTTT. This translates into CVTNRDMGPWGDTEAFF.

This chain connects TRBV27 to TRBJ1-2, with D possibly matching TRBD1 (6 bases). Germline-derived CDR1 and CDR2 are MNHEY and SMNVEV (reference sequence). V was shortened by 5 bases and J by 5 bases, with 15 bases between the two germline ends. The CDR3 is 14 amino acids. The CDR3 loop reads CASSPSWTDYGYTF. CDR3 bases: TGTGCCAGCAGTCCGAGCTGGACAGATTATGGCTACACCTTC.

This clonotype was counted between two and nine times. The chain links TRBV20-1 to TRBJ2-5; possible D gene TRBD2, 6 bases. The CDR3 is made up of 13 amino acids. Trimming pared 5 bases from V and 4 bases from J, leaving 14 bases between. The germline gives CDR1 DFQATT, CDR2 SNEGSKA (reference sequence). This CDR3 is CSALWEVGETQYF. The CDR3, as DNA: TGCAGTGCTTTGTGGGAGGTTGGAGAGACCCAGTACTTC.

This clonotype has only a few counts. The genes are TRBV20-1 and TRBJ2-7; D possibly corresponds to TRBD2 (5 bases). V lost 0 bases and J 6 bases, leaving 15 bases between the germline ends. Per germline, CDR1 DFQATT and CDR2 SNEGSKA (reference sequence). The CDR3 consists of 14 residues. The CDR3 DNA reads TGCAGTGCTAGAGATTCCCGGCCGGGAACCGAGCAGTACTTC. Encoded protein: CSARDSRPGTEQYF.

The CDR3 DNA sequence: TGTGCCAGCAGCTTATACAGCCACACTGAAGCTTTCTTT. The encoded protein is CASSLYSHTEAFF. The rearrangement links TRBV7-9 to TRBJ1-1; the D is unclear. The ends were cut back, 2 bases at V and 3 bases at J, with 7 bases in the middle. CDR3 size: 13 residues. Germline CDR1 is SEHNR and CDR2 is FQNEAQ (reference sequence).